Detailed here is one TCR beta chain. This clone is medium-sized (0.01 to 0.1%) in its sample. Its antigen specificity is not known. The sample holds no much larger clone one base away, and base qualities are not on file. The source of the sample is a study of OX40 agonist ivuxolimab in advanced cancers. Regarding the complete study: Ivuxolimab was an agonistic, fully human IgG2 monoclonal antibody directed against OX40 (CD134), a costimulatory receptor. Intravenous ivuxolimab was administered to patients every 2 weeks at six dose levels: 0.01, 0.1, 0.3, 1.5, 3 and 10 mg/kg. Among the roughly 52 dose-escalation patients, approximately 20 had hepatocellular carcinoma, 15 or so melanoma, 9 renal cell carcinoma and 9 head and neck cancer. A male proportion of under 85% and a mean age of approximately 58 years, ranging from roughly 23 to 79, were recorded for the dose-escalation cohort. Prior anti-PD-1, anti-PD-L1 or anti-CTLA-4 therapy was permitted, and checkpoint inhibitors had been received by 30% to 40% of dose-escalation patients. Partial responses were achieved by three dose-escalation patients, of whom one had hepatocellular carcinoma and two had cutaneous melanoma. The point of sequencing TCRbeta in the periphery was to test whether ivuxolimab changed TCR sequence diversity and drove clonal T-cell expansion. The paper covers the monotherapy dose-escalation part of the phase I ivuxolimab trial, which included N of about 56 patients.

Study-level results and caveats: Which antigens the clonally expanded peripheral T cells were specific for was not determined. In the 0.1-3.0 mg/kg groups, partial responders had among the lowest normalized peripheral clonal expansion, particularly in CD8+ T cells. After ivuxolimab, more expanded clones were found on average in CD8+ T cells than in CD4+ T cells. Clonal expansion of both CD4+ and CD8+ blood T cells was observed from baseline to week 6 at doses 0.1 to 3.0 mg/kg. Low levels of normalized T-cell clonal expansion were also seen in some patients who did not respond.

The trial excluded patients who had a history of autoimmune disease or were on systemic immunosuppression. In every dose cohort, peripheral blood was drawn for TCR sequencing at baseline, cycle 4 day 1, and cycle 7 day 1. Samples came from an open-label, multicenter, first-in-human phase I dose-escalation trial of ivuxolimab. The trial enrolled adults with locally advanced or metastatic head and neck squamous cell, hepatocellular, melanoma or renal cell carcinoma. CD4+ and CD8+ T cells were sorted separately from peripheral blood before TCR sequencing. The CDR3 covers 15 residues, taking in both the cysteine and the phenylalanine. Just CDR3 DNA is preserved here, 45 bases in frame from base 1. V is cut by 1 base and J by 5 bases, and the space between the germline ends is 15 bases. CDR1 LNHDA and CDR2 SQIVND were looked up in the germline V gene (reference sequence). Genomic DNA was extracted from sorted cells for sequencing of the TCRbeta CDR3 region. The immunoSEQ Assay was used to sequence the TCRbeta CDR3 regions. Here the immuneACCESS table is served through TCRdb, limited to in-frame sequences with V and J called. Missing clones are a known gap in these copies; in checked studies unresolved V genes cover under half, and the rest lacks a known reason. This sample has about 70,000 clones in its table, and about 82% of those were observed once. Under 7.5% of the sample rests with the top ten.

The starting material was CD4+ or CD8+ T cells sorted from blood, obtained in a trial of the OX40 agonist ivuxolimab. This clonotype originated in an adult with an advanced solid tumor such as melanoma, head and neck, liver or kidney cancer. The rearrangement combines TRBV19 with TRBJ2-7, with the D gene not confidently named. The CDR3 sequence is CASSIAASGGNEQYF. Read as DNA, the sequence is TGTGCCAGTAGTATAGCCGCGTCAGGTGGAAACGAGCAGTACTTC. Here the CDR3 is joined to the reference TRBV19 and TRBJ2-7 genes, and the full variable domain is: DGGITQSPKYLFRKEGQNVTLSCEQNLNHDAMYWYRQDPGQGLRLIYYSQIVNDFQKGDIAEGYSVSREKKESFPLTVTSAQKNPTAFYLCASSIAASGGNEQYFGPGTRLTVT.